These 12 T cell receptor beta chains originate from one sample sequenced in a study of blood T cell repertoires in COVID-19. Generated by immunoSEQ multiplex PCR, the TCRdb table keeps only in-frame clones and is missing some. Of 200,000 to 250,000 clones in the sample, roughly 85% were seen once. Sequenced input: peripheral blood. The receptors were gathered from a middle-aged man with acute or convalescent COVID-19.

This chain links TRBV11-2 with TRBJ2-3, with a tentative D call TRBD1 (6 bases). In germline, CDR1 is SGHAT, CDR2 FQNNGV. The CDR3 covers 16 residues. Trimming removed 1 base from V and 3 bases from J, with 14 bases in between. CDR3 region: CASSLVPGDVTDTQYF. CDR3 DNA: TGTGCCAGCAGCTTAGTCCCAGGGGATGTGACAGATACGCAGTATTTT.

This chain joins TRBV6-2 or TRBV6-3 and TRBJ1-2, with D uncertain. This CDR3 is 12 amino acids long. With 3 bases removed from V and 2 bases from J, the gap between germline ends came to 4 bases. Looked up from germline, CDR1 is MNHEY and CDR2 is SVGEGT. The CDR3 spells CASSYSNYGYTF. The CDR3 DNA reads TGTGCCAGCAGTTATTCAAACTATGGCTACACCTTC.

The chain combines TRBV30 with TRBJ1-1, with 8 bases identical to TRBD1. V shed 8 bases and J 4 bases; nucleotides not matched to a gene: 9. This CDR3 spans 13 amino acids. The V gene's germline CDR1 is GTSNPN and CDR2 SVGIG (reference sequence). CDR3 protein: CAGIQGVGTEAFF. DNA of the CDR3: TGTGCCGGGATACAGGGGGTAGGCACTGAAGCTTTCTTT. The complete variable domain, with remaining parts taken from reference TRBV30 and TRBJ1-1, reads SQTIHQWPATLVQPVGSPLSLECTVEGTSNPNLYWYRQAAGRGLQLLFYSVGIGQISSEVPQNLSASRPQDRQFILSSKKLLLSDSGFYLCAGIQGVGTEAFFGQGTRLTVV.

This chain joins TRBV27 and TRBJ1-6; TRBD1 matches at 7 bases. Per the germline V gene, CDR1 is MNHEY and CDR2 is SMNVEV (reference sequence). Losses at the gene ends were 6 bases for V and 7 bases for J; bases not matched to a gene: 6. The CDR3 sequence is 14 residues long. CDR3 region: CASSWGQSNSPLHF. The CDR3 nucleotides read TGTGCCAGCAGCTGGGGACAGTCGAATTCACCCCTCCACTTT.

This clone showed up just a few times. CDR3 in DNA: TGTGCCAGCAGTGACCTTCAGACAGGTCCAGATGAGCAGTTCTTC. It codes for CASSDLQTGPDEQFF. This sequence joins TRBV6-4 and TRBJ2-1, with D perhaps TRBD1 (6 bases). V dropped 2 bases and J dropped 8 bases, with 16 bases sitting between them. The germline gives CDR1 MRHNA, CDR2 SNTAGT. CDR3 length: 15 residues.

This chain uses TRBV6-5 with TRBJ2-7; possible D gene TRBD2, 5 bases. CDR1 and CDR2 from the germline V gene are MNHEY and SVGAGI. V dropped 6 bases and J dropped 5 bases, with 17 bases sitting between them. The CDR3 is made up of 14 amino acids. DNA of the CDR3: TGTGCCAGCAGCCCCCAGGCCGGGGTGCACGAGCAGTACTTC. Translation: CASSPQAGVHEQYF.

This clone was recorded a few times. This chain links TRBV12-3 or TRBV12-4 with TRBJ1-2, with D tentatively TRBD1 (5 bases). V gave up 6 bases and J gave up 4 bases, with 12 bases separating them. The CDR3 covers 13 residues. CDR3 in amino acids: CASRSDSPYGYTF. The DNA for the CDR3 is TGTGCCAGCAGATCCGACAGCCCCTATGGCTACACCTTC.

V usage is TRBV6-6 and J usage is TRBJ1-1, with D unresolved. The CDR3 runs to 13 residues. Germline loops: CDR1 MNHNY, CDR2 SVGAGI (reference sequence). Deletions cut 0 bases from V and 3 bases from J, with 5 bases between. The CDR3, as DNA: TGTGCCAGCAGTTACTCGGACTACACTGAAGCTTTCTTT. It specifies CASSYSDYTEAFF.

The chain couples TRBV27 to TRBJ1-2, with TRBD1 matching over 9 bases. V shed 5 bases and J 6 bases; nucleotides not matched to a gene: 10. Per germline, CDR1 MNHEY and CDR2 SMNVEV (reference sequence). The CDR3 totals 15 residues. CDR3 DNA sequence: TGTGCCAGCAGTCCCCAAAGACAGGGGGATCATGGCTACACCTTC. Amino acids: CASSPQRQGDHGYTF.

This clone has a count of ten or more. The genes are TRBV18 and TRBJ1-2; 10 bases map to TRBD1. This CDR3 contains 15 residues. The J segment lost 4 bases and the V segment lost 3 bases, leaving 5 bases of the junction unmatched. The V gene's germline CDR1 is KGHSH and CDR2 LQKENI. CDR3 loop: CASSPKDRGGYGYTF. The CDR3 DNA reads as TGTGCCAGCTCACCGAAGGACAGGGGGGGCTATGGCTACACCTTC.

The chain links TRBV6-1 to TRBJ1-6; D is perhaps TRBD1 (5 bases). Germline CDR1 MNHNS, CDR2 SASEGT. The CDR3 length is 17 residues. V was clipped by 0 bases and J by 4 bases, with 13 bases between them. CDR3 sequence: CASSEAEGDEYNSPLHF. The CDR3 region has the DNA TGTGCCAGCAGTGAAGCGGAAGGGGATGAGTATAATTCACCCCTCCACTTT.

The chain uses TRBV29-1 and TRBJ2-2; 10 nucleotides match TRBD1. V lost 2 bases and J lost 5; bases outside the gene matches: 2. The CDR3 runs 14 residues. CDR1 SQVTM and CDR2 ANQGSEA come from the germline V gene. The CDR3 here is CSVERDRGTGELFF. The CDR3 nucleotides read TGCAGCGTTGAACGGGACAGGGGAACCGGGGAGCTGTTTTTT.